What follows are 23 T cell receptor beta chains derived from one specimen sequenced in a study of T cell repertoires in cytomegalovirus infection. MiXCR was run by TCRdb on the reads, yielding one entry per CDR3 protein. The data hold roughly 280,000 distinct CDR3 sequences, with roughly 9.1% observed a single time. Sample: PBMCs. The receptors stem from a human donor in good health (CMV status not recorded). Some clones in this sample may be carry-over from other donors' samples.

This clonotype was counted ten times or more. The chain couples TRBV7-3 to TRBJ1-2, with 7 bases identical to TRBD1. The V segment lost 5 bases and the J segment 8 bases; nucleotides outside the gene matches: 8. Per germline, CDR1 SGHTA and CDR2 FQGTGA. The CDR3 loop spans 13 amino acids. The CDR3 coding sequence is TGTGCCAGCAGCCCGAGGGGGCGCGAAGGCTACACCTTC. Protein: CASSPRGREGYTF.

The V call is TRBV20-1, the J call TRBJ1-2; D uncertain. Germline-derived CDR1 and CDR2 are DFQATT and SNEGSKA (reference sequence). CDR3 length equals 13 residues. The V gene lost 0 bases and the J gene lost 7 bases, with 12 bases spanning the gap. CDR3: CSARDVQRVGYTF. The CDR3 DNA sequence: TGCAGTGCTAGAGATGTTCAGAGGGTTGGCTACACCTTC.

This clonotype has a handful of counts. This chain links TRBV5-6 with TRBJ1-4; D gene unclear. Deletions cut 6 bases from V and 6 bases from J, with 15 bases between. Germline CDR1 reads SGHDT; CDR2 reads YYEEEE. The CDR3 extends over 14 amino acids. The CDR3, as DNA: TGTGCCAGCAACCGTGAGGGTATCGATGAAAAACTGTTTTTT. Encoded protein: CASNREGIDEKLFF. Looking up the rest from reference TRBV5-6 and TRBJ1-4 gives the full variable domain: DAGVTQSPTHLIKTRGQQVTLRCSPKSGHDTVSWYQQALGQGPQFIFQYYEEEERQRGNFPDRFSGHQFPNYSSELNVNALLLGDSALYLCASNREGIDEKLFFGSGTQLSVL.

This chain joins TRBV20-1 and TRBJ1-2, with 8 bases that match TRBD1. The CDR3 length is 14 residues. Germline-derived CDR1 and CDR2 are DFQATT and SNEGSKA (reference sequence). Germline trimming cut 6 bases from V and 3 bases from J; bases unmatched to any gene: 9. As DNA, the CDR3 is TGCAGTGCCCCGACAGGGGTAAGGGACTATGGCTACACCTTC. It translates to CSAPTGVRDYGYTF.

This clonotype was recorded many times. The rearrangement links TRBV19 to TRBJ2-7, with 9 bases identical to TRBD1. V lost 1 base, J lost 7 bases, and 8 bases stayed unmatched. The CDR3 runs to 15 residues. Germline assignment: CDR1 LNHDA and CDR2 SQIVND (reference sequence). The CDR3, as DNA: TGTGCCAGTAGTATAGCGGGACAGGGTATGAGGGAGCAGTACTTC. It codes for CASSIAGQGMREQYF.

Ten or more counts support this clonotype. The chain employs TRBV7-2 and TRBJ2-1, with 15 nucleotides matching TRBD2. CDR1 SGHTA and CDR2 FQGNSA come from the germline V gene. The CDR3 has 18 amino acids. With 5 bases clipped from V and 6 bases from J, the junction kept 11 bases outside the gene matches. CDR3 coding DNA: TGTGCCAGCAGCCTGTCGAGGACTAGCGGGGGGGCCCGCAATGAGCAGTTCTTC. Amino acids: CASSLSRTSGGARNEQFF.

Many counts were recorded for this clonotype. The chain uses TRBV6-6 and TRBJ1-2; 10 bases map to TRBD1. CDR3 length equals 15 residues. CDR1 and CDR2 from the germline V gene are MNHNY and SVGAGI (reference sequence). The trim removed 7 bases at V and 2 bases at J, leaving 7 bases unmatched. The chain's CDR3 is CASTERQGANYGYTF. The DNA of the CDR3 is TGTGCCAGCACCGAGAGACAGGGGGCAAACTATGGCTACACCTTC.

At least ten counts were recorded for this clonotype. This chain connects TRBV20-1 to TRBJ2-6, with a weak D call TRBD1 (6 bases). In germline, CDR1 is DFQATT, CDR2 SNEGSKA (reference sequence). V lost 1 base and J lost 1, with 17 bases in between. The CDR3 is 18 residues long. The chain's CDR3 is CSARVGGMVGSGANVLTF. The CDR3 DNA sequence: TGCAGTGCTAGAGTAGGGGGAATGGTGGGGTCTGGGGCCAACGTCCTGACTTTC.

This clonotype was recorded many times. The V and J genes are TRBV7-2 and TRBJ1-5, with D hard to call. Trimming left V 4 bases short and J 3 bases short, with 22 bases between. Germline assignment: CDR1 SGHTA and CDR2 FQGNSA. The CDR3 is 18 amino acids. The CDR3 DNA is TGTGCCAGCAGCTCGCCTCCGGGTTCCGGGTTGGACAATCAGCCCCAGCATTTT. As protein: CASSSPPGSGLDNQPQHF.

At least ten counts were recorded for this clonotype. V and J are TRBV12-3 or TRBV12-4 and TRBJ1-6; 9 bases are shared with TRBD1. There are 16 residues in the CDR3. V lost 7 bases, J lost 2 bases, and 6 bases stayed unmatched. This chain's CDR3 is CASTLGQGTYNSPLHF. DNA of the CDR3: TGTGCCAGCACCCTGGGACAGGGAACCTATAATTCACCCCTCCACTTT.

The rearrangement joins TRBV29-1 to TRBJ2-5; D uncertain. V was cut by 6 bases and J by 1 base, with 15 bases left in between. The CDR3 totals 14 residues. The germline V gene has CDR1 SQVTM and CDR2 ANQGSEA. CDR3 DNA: TGCAGCGTCCTAACCCTTCCATTCCAAGAGACCCAGTACTTC. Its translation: CSVLTLPFQETQYF.

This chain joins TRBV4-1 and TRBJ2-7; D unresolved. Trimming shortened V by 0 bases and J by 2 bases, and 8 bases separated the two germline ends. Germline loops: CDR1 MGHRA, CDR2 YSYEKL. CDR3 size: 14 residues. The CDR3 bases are TGCGCCAGCAGCCAAGAACCACTTCCCTACGAGCAGTACTTC. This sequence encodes CASSQEPLPYEQYF.

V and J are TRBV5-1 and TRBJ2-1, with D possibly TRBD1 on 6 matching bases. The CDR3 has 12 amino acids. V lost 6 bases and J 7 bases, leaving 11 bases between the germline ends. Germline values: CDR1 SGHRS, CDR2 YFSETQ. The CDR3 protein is CASTLGQNEQFF. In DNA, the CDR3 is TGCGCCAGCACCCTTGGACAGAATGAGCAGTTCTTC.

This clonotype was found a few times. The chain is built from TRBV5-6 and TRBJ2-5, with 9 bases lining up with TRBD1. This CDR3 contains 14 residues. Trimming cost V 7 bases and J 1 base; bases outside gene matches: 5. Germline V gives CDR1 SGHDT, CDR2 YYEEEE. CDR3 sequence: CASGTGIRQETQYF. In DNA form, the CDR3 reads TGTGCCAGCGGGACAGGGATTCGCCAAGAGACCCAGTACTTC.

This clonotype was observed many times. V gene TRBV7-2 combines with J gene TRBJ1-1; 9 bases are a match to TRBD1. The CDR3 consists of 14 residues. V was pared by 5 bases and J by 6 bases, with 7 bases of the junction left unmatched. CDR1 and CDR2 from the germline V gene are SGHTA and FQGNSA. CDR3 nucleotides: TGTGCCAGCAGCGTTGACAGGGGGTGGGCTGAAGCTTTCTTT. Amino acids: CASSVDRGWAEAFF.

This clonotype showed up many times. The CDR3 DNA follows: TGTGCCTCCAACCCCAGCCAGGGGCTCGGTCAGCCCCAGCATTTT. It codes for CASNPSQGLGQPQHF. V usage is TRBV6-6 and J usage is TRBJ1-5; D might be TRBD1 (6 bases). V gave up 11 bases and J gave up 6 bases, with 23 bases separating them. The CDR3 is 15 amino acids. The germline CDR1 and CDR2 sequences are MNHNY and SVGAGI (reference sequence).

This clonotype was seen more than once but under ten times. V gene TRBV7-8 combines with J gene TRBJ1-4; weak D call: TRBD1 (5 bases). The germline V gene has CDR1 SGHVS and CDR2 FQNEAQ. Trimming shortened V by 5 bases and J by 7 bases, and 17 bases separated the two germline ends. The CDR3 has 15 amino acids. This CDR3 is CASSLRSGPGEKLFF. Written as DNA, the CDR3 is TGTGCCAGCAGCCTAAGATCGGGGCCGGGTGAAAAACTGTTTTTT.

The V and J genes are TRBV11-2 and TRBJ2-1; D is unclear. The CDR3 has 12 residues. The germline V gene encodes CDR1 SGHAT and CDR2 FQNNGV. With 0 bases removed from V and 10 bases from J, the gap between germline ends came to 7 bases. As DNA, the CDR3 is TGTGCCAGCAGCTTAGAGCGACGAGAGCAGTTCTTC. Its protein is CASSLERREQFF. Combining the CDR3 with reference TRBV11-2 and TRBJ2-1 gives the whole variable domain EAGVAQSPRYKIIEKRQSVAFWCNPISGHATLYWYQQILGQGPKLLIQFQNNGVVDDSQLPKDRFSAERLKGVDSTLKIQPAKLEDSAVYLCASSLERREQFFGPGTRLTVL.

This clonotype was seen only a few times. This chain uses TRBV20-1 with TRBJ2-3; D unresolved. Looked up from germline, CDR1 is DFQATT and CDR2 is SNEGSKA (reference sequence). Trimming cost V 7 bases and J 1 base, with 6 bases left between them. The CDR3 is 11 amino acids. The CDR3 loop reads CSGRGTDTQYF. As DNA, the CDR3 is TGCAGTGGTCGGGGCACAGATACGCAGTATTTT.

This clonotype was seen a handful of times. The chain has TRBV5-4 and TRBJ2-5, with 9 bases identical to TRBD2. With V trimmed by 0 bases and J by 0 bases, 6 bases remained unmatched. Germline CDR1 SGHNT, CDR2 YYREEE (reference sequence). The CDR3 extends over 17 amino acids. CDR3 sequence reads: CASSLGVIAGDQETQYF. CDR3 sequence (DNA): TGTGCCAGCAGCTTGGGTGTGATAGCGGGGGACCAAGAGACCCAGTACTTC.

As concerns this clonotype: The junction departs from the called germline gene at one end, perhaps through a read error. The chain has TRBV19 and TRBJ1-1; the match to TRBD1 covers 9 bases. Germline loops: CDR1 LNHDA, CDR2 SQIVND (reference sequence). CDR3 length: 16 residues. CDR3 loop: CASRAASGTGNAEAFF. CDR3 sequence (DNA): TGTGCCAGTAGGGCCGCCTCCGGGACAGGGAACGCTGAAGCTTTCTTT.

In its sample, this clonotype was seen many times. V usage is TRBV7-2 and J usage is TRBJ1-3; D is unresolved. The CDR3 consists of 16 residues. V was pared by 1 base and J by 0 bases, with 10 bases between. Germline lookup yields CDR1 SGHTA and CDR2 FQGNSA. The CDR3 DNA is TGTGCCAGCAGCTTAGGCCCAAGGGACTCTGGAAACACCATATATTTT. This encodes CASSLGPRDSGNTIYF.

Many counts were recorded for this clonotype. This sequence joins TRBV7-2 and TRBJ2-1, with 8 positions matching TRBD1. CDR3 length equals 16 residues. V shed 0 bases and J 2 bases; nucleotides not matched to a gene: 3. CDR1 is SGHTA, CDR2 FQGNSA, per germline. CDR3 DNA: TGTGCCAGCAGCTTAGCTGGGACAGGAGCCTACAATGAGCAGTTCTTC. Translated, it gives CASSLAGTGAYNEQFF.